One and the same sample provided the 25 T cell receptor beta chains below, sequenced in a study of PD-1 blockade in classical Hodgkin lymphoma. All trial patients relapsed after autologous stem cell transplantation. The protocol was immunoSEQ multiplex PCR, while the TCRdb copy is restricted to in-frame clones and leaves out a portion. The data show just under 100,000 clones, approximately 88% seen once. The source was peripheral blood mononuclear cells (PBMCs), collected at baseline. All receptors come from a human donor with classical Hodgkin lymphoma.

This chain links TRBV5-4 with TRBJ2-5; 9 bases map to TRBD2. With V trimmed by 0 bases and J by 6 bases, 18 bases remained unmatched. The germline V gene has CDR1 SGHNT and CDR2 YYREEE (reference sequence). The CDR3 extends over 19 amino acids. The CDR3 bases are TGTGCCAGCAGCTTGGACATTTTAAGTGGCGGGGGGGCGAGGAAGACCCAGTACTTC. As protein: CASSLDILSGGGARKTQYF.

This rearrangement joins TRBV28 to TRBJ2-7, with D tentatively TRBD2 (6 bases). Trimming took 2 bases from V and 3 from J, leaving 11 bases between them. Per the germline V gene, CDR1 is MDHEN and CDR2 is SYDVKM. This CDR3 is 14 amino acids long. The DNA for the CDR3 is TGTGCCAGCAGTTTAATGGGGGGACGCTACGAGCAGTACTTC. This gives the protein CASSLMGGRYEQYF.

The CDR3 protein is CASSFWDAREQYF. The CDR3 DNA reads as TGTGCCAGCAGCTTTTGGGACGCGCGCGAGCAGTACTTC. V gene TRBV5-6 combines with J gene TRBJ2-7; the D gene could be TRBD1 or TRBD2 (5 bases each). The CDR3 covers 13 residues. Germline V gives CDR1 SGHDT, CDR2 YYEEEE. Trimming shortened V by 2 bases and J by 6 bases, and 12 bases separated the two germline ends.

The V call is TRBV15, the J call TRBJ1-1; D unclear. The CDR3 covers 17 residues. CDR1 is LNHNV and CDR2 is YYDKDF in the germline V gene (reference sequence). Trimming took 1 base from V and 3 from J, leaving 18 bases between them. CDR3 nucleotide sequence: TGTGCCACCAGCAGAGCGGGAGTTTCGGTGCAATACACTGAAGCTTTCTTT. It yields the protein CATSRAGVSVQYTEAFF.

The chain joins TRBV4-2 to TRBJ1-1; D remains unclear. The CDR3 is made up of 16 amino acids. Trimming removed 4 bases from V and 1 base from J, with 16 bases in between. The germline gives CDR1 LGHNA, CDR2 YNFKEQ. The CDR3 here is CASSPVPPDENTEAFF. The CDR3 DNA reads as TGTGCCAGCAGCCCTGTTCCACCCGATGAGAACACTGAAGCTTTCTTT.

This clone has only a few counts. Other DNA sequences within the sample encode an identical CDR3. V gene TRBV5-1 combines with J gene TRBJ2-5, with 10 bases lining up with TRBD1. Trimming took 4 bases from V and 5 from J; bases not matched to a gene: 5. This CDR3 has 14 residues. Per germline, CDR1 SGHRS and CDR2 YFSETQ. CDR3 loop: CASSPGTGVETQYF. The CDR3, as DNA: TGCGCCAGCAGCCCCGGGACAGGGGTTGAGACCCAGTACTTC.

This clone showed up just once. J is TRBJ2-5 and V is TRBV7-9, with D uncertain. Trimming shortened V by 3 bases and J by 2 bases, and 10 bases separated the two germline ends. The CDR3 totals 14 residues. CDR1 is SEHNR, CDR2 FQNEAQ, per germline (reference sequence). Written as DNA, the CDR3 is TGTGCCAGCAGCTTCCTGGCGGTTCAAGAGACCCAGTACTTC. Translated, it gives CASSFLAVQETQYF.

The chain is built from TRBV6-5 and TRBJ1-1, with D unclear. From germline, CDR1 is MNHEY and CDR2 SVGAGI. The CDR3 is made up of 16 amino acids. V was pared by 2 bases and J by 0 bases, with 13 bases between. CDR3 sequence (DNA): TGTGCCAGCAGTTACCGCCTGGCGGGAATGAACACTGAAGCTTTCTTT. Encoded protein: CASSYRLAGMNTEAFF.

The V call is TRBV30, the J call TRBJ2-5; D is possibly TRBD1 or TRBD2 (5 bases each). The germline V gene has CDR1 GTSNPN and CDR2 SVGIG (reference sequence). Trimming took off 2 bases at V and 5 bases at J, with 12 bases between the two ends. The CDR3 is 13 amino acids. The CDR3 region is CAWSRGGRETQYF. Here the CDR3 DNA reads TGTGCCTGGAGTCGGGGCGGAAGGGAGACCCAGTACTTC.

The sample holds a few counts of this clone. V is TRBV6-5 and J is TRBJ2-5; 8 bases match TRBD2. The CDR3 sequence is 14 residues long. CDR1 is MNHEY, CDR2 SVGAGI, per germline. With 2 bases clipped from V and 5 bases from J, the junction kept 4 bases outside the gene matches. The CDR3 is CASSYGRGGETQYF. CDR3 nucleotides: TGTGCCAGCAGTTACGGCCGGGGGGGGGAGACCCAGTACTTC.

This clone was found once. The chain employs TRBV2 and TRBJ2-7; D is unclear. The V gene lost 2 bases and the J gene lost 7 bases, with 15 bases spanning the gap. The CDR3 is made up of 14 amino acids. The germline gives CDR1 SNHLY, CDR2 FYNNEI. The CDR3 reads CASSERRRQLEQYF. Here the CDR3 DNA reads TGTGCCAGCAGTGAAAGGCGGCGGCAGCTGGAGCAGTACTTC.

This clone was recorded a few times. This chain links TRBV27 with TRBJ1-2; 8 bases are shared with TRBD1. Germline CDR1 and CDR2: MNHEY and SMNVEV (reference sequence). V shed 4 bases and J 1 base; nucleotides not matched to a gene: 8. The CDR3 totals 16 residues. This CDR3 is CASSSRTGQSNYGYTF. CDR3 DNA sequence: TGTGCCAGCAGTTCCCGGACAGGGCAGAGTAACTATGGCTACACCTTC.

The V and J genes are TRBV5-1 and TRBJ2-1, with 7 bases fitting TRBD1. Germline loops: CDR1 SGHRS, CDR2 YFSETQ. The CDR3 is 14 amino acids. After removal of 4 bases from V and 2 bases from J, the junction contained 3 bases not matched to a gene. As DNA, the CDR3 is TGCGCCAGCAGCATGACAGGGCCCTACAATGAGCAGTTCTTC. This encodes CASSMTGPYNEQFF.

The V gene is TRBV5-1, the J gene TRBJ2-3; D not certain. The CDR3 contains 14 residues. The germline CDR1 and CDR2 sequences are SGHRS and YFSETQ. The V and J ends lost 1 base and 4 bases respectively, with 10 bases between them. CDR3 protein: CASSLYEVPDTQYF. The CDR3 bases are TGCGCCAGCAGCTTGTACGAGGTTCCAGATACGCAGTATTTT.

The genes are TRBV9 and TRBJ2-4; D is perhaps TRBD2 (6 bases). Germline V CDR1 and CDR2: SGDLS, YYNGEE. The CDR3 consists of 14 residues. Trimming took 3 bases from V and 6 from J, leaving 13 bases between them. The CDR3 loop is CASSDREMGNIQYF. In DNA, the CDR3 is TGTGCCAGCAGCGATCGGGAGATGGGAAACATTCAGTACTTC.

The rearrangement uses TRBV9 and TRBJ2-1; D might be TRBD1 or TRBD2, each matching 5 bases. The CDR3 is 14 amino acids. Trimming cost V 4 bases and J 12 bases, with 20 bases left between them. Germline V lookup: CDR1 SGDLS, CDR2 YYNGEE. The CDR3 DNA reads as TGTGCCAGCAGCCCCAGCGGTCAGGGCCTCTCGCAGTTCTTC. Translated: CASSPSGQGLSQFF.

The rearrangement links TRBV19 to TRBJ1-3; D gene unclear. V lost 10 bases and J lost 0, with 13 bases in between. CDR1 and CDR2 (germline): LNHDA, SQIVND (reference sequence). The CDR3 has 14 residues. The chain's CDR3 is CATLGRLSGNTIYF. CDR3 nucleotides: TGTGCCACCCTTGGGCGGCTCTCTGGAAACACCATATATTTT.

The V call is TRBV5-1, the J call TRBJ2-5; 8 bases line up with TRBD2. V was clipped by 3 bases and J by 10 bases; unmatched bases: 11. This CDR3 spans 14 amino acids. Germline lookup yields CDR1 SGHRS and CDR2 YFSETQ. The CDR3 coding sequence is TGCGCCAGCAGCTCCGCGGGGGCGGGAGGAAACCAGTACTTC. Translated: CASSSAGAGGNQYF.

The chain links TRBV6-6 to TRBJ1-1; no clear D gene. CDR3 length equals 13 residues. Germline V gene lookup returns CDR1 MNHNY and CDR2 SVGAGI (reference sequence). V was cut by 3 bases and J by 5 bases, with 10 bases left in between. CDR3 coding DNA: TGTGCCAGCAGTTATTCCAGATGGACTGAAGCTTTCTTT. The encoded protein is CASSYSRWTEAFF.

The CDR3 spells CASSGQSNQPQHF. DNA for the CDR3: TGTGCCAGCTCGGGACAGAGCAATCAGCCCCAGCATTTT. The chain combines TRBV2 with TRBJ1-5; the match to TRBD1 covers 7 bases. The CDR3 is 13 amino acids. V lost 8 bases to trimming and J lost 1 base; unmatched junction nucleotides: 2. Per germline, CDR1 SNHLY and CDR2 FYNNEI.

The chain employs TRBV4-1 and TRBJ2-7; D gene unclear. The CDR3 is 15 amino acids. V lost 1 base and J 0 bases, leaving 10 bases between the germline ends. Germline V gene sequence: CDR1 MGHRA, CDR2 YSYEKL. The CDR3 protein is CASSQGTASSYEQYF. As DNA, the CDR3 is TGCGCCAGCAGCCAAGGGACGGCTAGCTCCTACGAGCAGTACTTC.

V and J are TRBV29-1 and TRBJ2-3; TRBD2 aligns across 14 bases. The CDR3 is made up of 15 amino acids. Per germline, CDR1 SQVTM and CDR2 ANQGSEA. J gave up 4 bases and V 7 bases, and 7 bases lay outside the gene matches. This chain's CDR3 is CSARLAGGPSDTQYF. As DNA, the CDR3 is TGCAGCGCCCGACTAGCGGGAGGGCCATCAGATACGCAGTATTTT.

The V gene is TRBV30, the J gene TRBJ2-2; TRBD2 might be the D (6 bases). Germline V gives CDR1 GTSNPN, CDR2 SVGIG (reference sequence). This CDR3 has 14 amino acids. V was trimmed by 3 bases and J by 4 bases, leaving 12 bases between them. This chain's CDR3 is CAWSGSEITGELFF. In nucleotides, the CDR3 is TGTGCCTGGAGCGGGAGCGAAATCACCGGGGAGCTGTTTTTT.

This chain uses TRBV28 with TRBJ1-2, with D uncertain. Germline V gene data show CDR1 as MDHEN and CDR2 as SYDVKM. There are 12 residues in the CDR3. Trimming took off 3 bases at V and 3 bases at J, with 5 bases between the two ends. CDR3 DNA: TGTGCCAGCAGTTTGCGGGACTATGGCTACACCTTC. It is translated as CASSLRDYGYTF.

This chain connects TRBV5-5 to TRBJ2-7, with a possible D match to TRBD2 (5 bases). Trimming shortened V by 2 bases and J by 4 bases, and 13 bases separated the two germline ends. The CDR3 has 14 residues. Germline V gene sequence: CDR1 SGHKS, CDR2 YYEKEE (reference sequence). The CDR3 region is CASSLAGNGYEQYF. DNA of the CDR3: TGTGCCAGCAGCTTAGCCGGGAATGGGTACGAGCAGTACTTC.